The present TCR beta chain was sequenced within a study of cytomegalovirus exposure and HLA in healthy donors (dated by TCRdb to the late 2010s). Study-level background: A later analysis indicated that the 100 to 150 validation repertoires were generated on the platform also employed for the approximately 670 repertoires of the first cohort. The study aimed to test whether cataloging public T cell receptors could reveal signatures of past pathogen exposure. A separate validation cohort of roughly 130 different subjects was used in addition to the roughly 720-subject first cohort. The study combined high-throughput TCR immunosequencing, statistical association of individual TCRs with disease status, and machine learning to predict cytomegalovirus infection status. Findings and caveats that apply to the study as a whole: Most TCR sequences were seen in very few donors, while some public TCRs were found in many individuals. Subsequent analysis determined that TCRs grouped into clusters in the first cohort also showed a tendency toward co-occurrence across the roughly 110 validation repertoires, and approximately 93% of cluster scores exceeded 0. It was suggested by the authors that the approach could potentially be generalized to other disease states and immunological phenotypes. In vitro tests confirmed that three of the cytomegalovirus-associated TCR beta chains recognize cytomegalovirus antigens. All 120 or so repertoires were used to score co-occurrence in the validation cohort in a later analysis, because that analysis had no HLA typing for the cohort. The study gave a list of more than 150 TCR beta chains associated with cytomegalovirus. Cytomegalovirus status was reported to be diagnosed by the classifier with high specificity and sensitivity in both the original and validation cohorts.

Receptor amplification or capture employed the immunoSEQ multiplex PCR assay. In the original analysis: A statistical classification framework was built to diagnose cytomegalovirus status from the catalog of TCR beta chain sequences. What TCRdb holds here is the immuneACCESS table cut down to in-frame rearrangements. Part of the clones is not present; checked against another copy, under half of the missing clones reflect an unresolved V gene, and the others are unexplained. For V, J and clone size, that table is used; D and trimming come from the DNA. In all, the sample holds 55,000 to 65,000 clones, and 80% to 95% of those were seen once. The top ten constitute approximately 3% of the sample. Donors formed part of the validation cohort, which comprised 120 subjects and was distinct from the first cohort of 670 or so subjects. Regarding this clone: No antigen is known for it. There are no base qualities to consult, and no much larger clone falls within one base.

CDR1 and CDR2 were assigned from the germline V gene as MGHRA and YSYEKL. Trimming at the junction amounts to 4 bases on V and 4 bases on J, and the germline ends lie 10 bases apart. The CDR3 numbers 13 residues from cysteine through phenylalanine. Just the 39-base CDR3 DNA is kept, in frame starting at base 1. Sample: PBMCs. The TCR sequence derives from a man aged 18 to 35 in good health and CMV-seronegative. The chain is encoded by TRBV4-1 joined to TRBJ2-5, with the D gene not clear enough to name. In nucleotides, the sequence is TGCGCCAGCAGCCGCCTGACGGGAGAGACCCAGTACTTC. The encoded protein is CASSRLTGETQYF.